This T cell receptor (beta chain) was captured in a study of cytotoxic CD8 clonotypes in ibrutinib-treated CLL. Broader study findings: Contraction or stability on treatment characterized the public clonotypes, which were uncommon. Timing of sampling differed between sustained-remission and progressing patients.

Around 1.8 micrograms of genomic DNA came from cryopreserved PBMCs for TCR beta libraries. Concerning this clone itself: Its antigen is as yet unknown.

The repertoire was sequenced with immunoSEQ multiplex PCR; TCRdb's copy has only in-frame clones and lacks some. The repertoire holds about 150,000 clones, with more than 75% as singletons. Trimming shortened V by 6 bases and J by 7 bases, and 19 bases separated the two germline ends. There are 15 residues in the CDR3. Per germline, CDR1 KGHSH and CDR2 LQKENI. The receptor was isolated from a human donor with chronic lymphocytic leukemia. The chain couples TRBV18 to TRBJ1-5; D remains ambiguous. Here the sequenced sample was PBMCs, taken after 24 months of ibrutinib treatment. The CDR3 is CASSPQNPFGQPQHF. In DNA form, the CDR3 reads TGTGCCAGCTCCCCCCAAAATCCCTTTGGACAGCCCCAGCATTTT.